A single sample is the source of the 6 T cell receptor beta chains below, sequenced in a study of CD8+ T cells in alopecia areata. The treatment here: oral pan-JAK inhibitor, 5-10 mg twice daily. Reverse transcription of extracted RNA yielded cDNA, which provided the sequencing template. Only in-frame clones appear in the TCRdb table, and some are missing; sequencing was by immunoSEQ multiplex PCR. Seen here are fewer than 200,000 clones, 50% to 75% observed once, and the top ten hold approximately 16%. The sequencing here drew on CD4+ T cells sorted from blood, taken at approximately week 56, from a patient treated with tofacitinib. The origin of the receptors is a human donor with alopecia areata.

The genes are TRBV7-9 and TRBJ2-3; no reliable D call. Trimming cost V 2 bases and J 1 base, with 1 base left between them. Germline V gene lookup returns CDR1 SEHNR and CDR2 FQNEAQ (reference sequence). The CDR3 extends over 12 amino acids. CDR3 region: CASSLRTDTQYF. The CDR3 DNA follows: TGTGCCAGCAGCTTACGCACAGATACGCAGTATTTT. The variable domain in full, with the rest retrieved from reference TRBV7-9 and TRBJ2-3, is DTGVSQNPRHKITKRGQNVTFRCDPISEHNRLYWYRQTLGQGPEFLTYFQNEAQLEKSRLLSDRFSAERPKGSFSTLEIQRTEQGDSAMYLCASSLRTDTQYFGPGTRLTVL.

This clone was recorded a few times. The CDR3 loop is CSVAHGVNTEAFF. The CDR3 bases are TGCAGCGTTGCCCATGGGGTGAACACTGAAGCTTTCTTT. This sequence joins TRBV29-1 and TRBJ1-1; unclear D gene. CDR3 length equals 13 residues. V gave up 4 bases and J gave up 0 bases, with 9 bases separating them. In germline, CDR1 is SQVTM, CDR2 ANQGSEA.

The chain uses TRBV30 and TRBJ2-7, with D possibly called TRBD1 or TRBD2 (5 bases each). The length of the CDR3 is 13 residues. Trimming cost V 6 bases and J 4 bases, with 16 bases left between them. Germline CDR1 reads GTSNPN; CDR2 reads SVGIG (reference sequence). CDR3 region: CACTKLGAYEQYF. The CDR3 DNA follows: TGTGCCTGCACAAAACTAGGGGCTTACGAGCAGTACTTC.

The rearrangement links TRBV5-1 to TRBJ1-6; D is perhaps TRBD1 (5 bases). Germline V lookup: CDR1 SGHRS, CDR2 YFSETQ. CDR3 size: 15 residues. Trimming pared 0 bases from V and 12 bases from J, leaving 16 bases between. The CDR3 sequence: CASSLDSVAGLPLHF. As DNA, the CDR3 is TGCGCCAGCAGCTTGGATTCTGTGGCAGGGCTACCCCTCCACTTT.

The chain has TRBV2 and TRBJ2-3; TRBD2 matches at 8 bases. The CDR3 length is 16 residues. The V and J ends lost 6 bases and 4 bases, in that order; junction bases with no gene match: 12. From germline, CDR1 is SNHLY and CDR2 FYNNEI. The CDR3 nucleotides are TGTGCCAGCAGAGTCCGGACTAGCCGGGGGTCAGATACGCAGTATTTT. It specifies CASRVRTSRGSDTQYF.

Only a few counts were recorded for this clone. The V call is TRBV25-1, the J call TRBJ2-4; D may correspond to TRBD1 or TRBD2 (5 bases each). The V gene lost 2 bases and the J gene lost 6 bases, with 11 bases spanning the gap. The CDR3 sequence is 14 residues long. The V gene's germline CDR1 is MGHDK and CDR2 SYGVNS. The CDR3 DNA follows: TGTGCCAGCAGTGAAGGGGCAGGGACAAACATTCAGTACTTC. Translation: CASSEGAGTNIQYF.